This record concerns one T cell receptor beta chain sequence. Its antigen is currently not known. Qualities for individual bases were not recorded, and no much larger clone is one base off. There are 15 amino acids in the CDR3, from cysteine to phenylalanine inclusive. Of the read, only the CDR3 DNA is kept; its 45 bases are in frame from base 1. The sample originates from a study of blood T cell repertoires in COVID-19 (dated by TCRdb to 2018 to 2021). About the investigation overall: Samples covering the acute and convalescent phases of COVID-19 were provided by collaborators in the United States, Italy and Spain. The prospective study material was composed of cDNA or gDNA derived from T cells, B-cell-depleted T cells, or PBMCs. Deeply sampled blood TCRbeta repertoires from subjects exposed to, actively infected with, or recovered from COVID-19 were included in the dataset. Samples were obtained from the ongoing ImmuneRACE study (first 160 participants) and from some 1,300 subjects provided by 6 global collaborators. HLA class I and class II types, where available, came from metadata supplied by the sample provider rather than from assay-based typing. The repertoires were made available in a free public database intended to serve as a resource for research on the immune response to SARS-CoV-2. Nearly every sample came with metadata listing a de-identified subject ID, COVID-19 status, age in years and sex. The research as a whole found: The amount of clinical and demographic metadata varied by source and participant and was provided uncurated.

At one collaborating source in Seattle, patients were enrolled during active infection and were followed longitudinally through the course of disease. Whole blood was collected in K2EDTA tubes by collaborating institutions according to the institutions' own protocols. For TCRbeta analysis, collaborators shipped samples in one of three forms: frozen whole blood, isolated PBMCs, or DNA extracted from either of those sample types. TCRbeta CDR3 regions were amplified from genomic DNA by means of the immunoSEQ Assay, a bias-controlled multiplex PCR. For the original study's pipeline: The number of nucleated cells in each sample was estimated from the amplification of reference gene primers within the assay. To quantify the absolute abundance of each unique TCRbeta CDR3 rearrangement, sequence reads were collapsed and filtered. Productive Simpson clonality was computed per sample as the square root of Simpson's diversity index over productive rearrangements. Drawn from immuneACCESS, this table holds only the in-frame rearrangements with V and J called that TCRdb kept. Clones are partly lost; checked studies trace under half to an unresolved V gene and leave the rest unexplained. The D gene and trimming were derived from the DNA, and the V and J assignments and clone size from that table. The sample table lists approximately 260,000 clones, over 80% of them with a count of one. The top ten constitute 10% of the sample.

This clonotype was sampled from a woman in her 70s with COVID-19, enrolled during active disease. The chain links TRBV21-1 with TRBJ1-2; the table's D call, TRBD1, was not checked against the DNA. TRBV21-1 is flagged as a pseudogene. Sequenced: peripheral blood. For the CDR3, the sequence is CASTLWTAVGYGYTF. The nucleotide sequence reads as follows: TGTGCCAGCACCCTATGGACAGCCGTAGGATATGGCTACACCTTC.